The next 27 T cell receptor beta chains were all read from a single sample in a study of cytomegalovirus exposure and HLA in healthy donors. 60 Vbeta and 13 Jbeta primers were used in PCR. The method was immunoSEQ multiplex PCR; TCRdb's version includes in-frame clones alone and lacks a portion of them. Of roughly 220,000 clones detected, 60% to 80% appear once; the ten largest clones hold 1.5% to 2%. The material sequenced was PBMCs. These receptors were obtained from a woman in her thirties in good health and CMV-seronegative.

J is TRBJ1-1 and V is TRBV19; 7 bases match TRBD1. The germline gives CDR1 LNHDA, CDR2 SQIVND (reference sequence). This CDR3 spans 15 amino acids. The junction had 8 bases not matched to a gene; V was cut back by 6 bases and J by 1 base. Here the CDR3 reads CASSETGKENTEAFF. The DNA of the CDR3 is TGTGCCAGTAGCGAGACAGGGAAAGAGAACACTGAAGCTTTCTTT.

This clone occurred once. The gene calls are TRBV6-6 and TRBJ2-5, with D uncertain. The tail of the sequence fits TRBJ2-7 better, so the J call may be wrong. The CDR3 sequence is 14 residues long. The germline V gene has CDR1 MNHNY and CDR2 SVGAGI (reference sequence). The CDR3 spells CASSYELLSYEQYF. Here the CDR3 DNA reads TGTGCCAGCAGTTACGAGCTACTCTCCTACGAGCAGTACTTC.

About this clone itself: At one end, the junction sequence differs from germline, possibly due to a read error. The V and J genes are TRBV7-9 and TRBJ2-3; 8 bases agree with TRBD2. Germline V lookup: CDR1 SEHNR, CDR2 FQNEAQ (reference sequence). The CDR3 contains 18 residues. CDR3 nucleotide sequence: TGTGCCAGCAGCTTAGCGCTCACCGACAGGACTAGCACAGATGCGCAGTATTTT. This codes for CASSLALTDRTSTDAQYF.

This rearrangement joins TRBV2 to TRBJ1-1; possible D gene TRBD1, 6 bases. Germline CDR1 is SNHLY and CDR2 is FYNNEI. This CDR3 has 11 amino acids. The V gene lost 4 bases and the J gene lost 11 bases, with 11 bases spanning the gap. The CDR3 region is CASSVDRRAFF. DNA of the CDR3: TGTGCCAGCAGTGTCGACAGGCGGGCTTTCTTT.

The rearrangement uses TRBV5-1 and TRBJ1-2; the match to TRBD1 covers 8 bases. V was clipped by 4 bases and J by 3 bases; unmatched bases: 5. The CDR3 runs to 14 residues. Germline V CDR1 and CDR2: SGHRS, YFSETQ. CDR3 loop: CASSLPGQDYGYTF. The CDR3 nucleotides are TGCGCCAGCAGCCTCCCGGGACAGGACTATGGCTACACCTTC. Drawing the rest from reference TRBV5-1 and TRBJ1-2, the complete variable domain is KAGVTQTPRYLIKTRGQQVTLSCSPISGHRSVSWYQQTPGQGLQFLFEYFSETQRNKGNFPGRFSGRQFSNSRSEMNVSTLELGDSALYLCASSLPGQDYGYTFGSGTRLTVV.

The chain carries TRBV5-1 and TRBJ2-3; D call uncertain. CDR1 and CDR2 (germline): SGHRS, YFSETQ. The CDR3 has 13 amino acids. V lost 4 bases, J lost 2 bases, and 8 bases lay in between. Here the CDR3 reads CASSLLSTDTQYF. The CDR3 DNA is TGCGCCAGCAGCCTCCTTTCCACAGATACGCAGTATTTT.

The chain uses TRBV12-2 and TRBJ2-3; the table assigns TRBD2, which was not confirmed against the DNA. TRBV12-2 is described as a pseudogene. This CDR3 is built from 18 residues. This chain's CDR3 is CASRLVAQWRESTDTQYF. The CDR3 DNA follows: TGTGCAAGTCGCTTAGTCGCTCAGTGGCGGGAGAGCACAGATACGCAGTATTTT.

V is TRBV30 and J is TRBJ1-1, with 10 bases lining up with TRBD1. The CDR3 loop spans 17 amino acids. Germline assignment: CDR1 GTSNPN and CDR2 SVGIG (reference sequence). V was pared by 3 bases and J by 0 bases, with 10 bases of the junction left unmatched. The CDR3 bases are TGTGCCTGGAGACTACGACAGGGGGCAAAGATGAACACTGAAGCTTTCTTT. Translation gives CAWRLRQGAKMNTEAFF.

The sample holds a few counts of this clone. The chain links TRBV5-4 to TRBJ1-2, with TRBD1 as a possible D gene (5 bases). CDR3 length: 17 amino acids. The V and J ends lost 4 bases and 2 bases respectively, with 21 bases between them. Germline CDR1 is SGHNT and CDR2 is YYREEE (reference sequence). The CDR3 DNA is TGTGCCAGCAGCCCCCCGGGACTCCAAACTCGAAACTATGGCTACACCTTC. Amino acids: CASSPPGLQTRNYGYTF.

This chain links TRBV19 with TRBJ2-2; TRBD1 is a possible D gene (5 bases). Trimming stripped 4 bases from V and 6 bases from J, with 6 bases between. This CDR3 is built from 12 residues. Germline loops: CDR1 LNHDA, CDR2 SQIVND (reference sequence). The DNA of the CDR3 is TGTGCCAGTAGTACCAGGGCCGGGGAGCTGTTTTTT. This sequence encodes CASSTRAGELFF.

The chain couples TRBV19 to TRBJ1-5; 8 bases agree with TRBD1. Germline loops: CDR1 LNHDA, CDR2 SQIVND (reference sequence). This CDR3 comprises 16 residues. Germline trimming cut 6 bases from V and 4 bases from J; bases unmatched to any gene: 11. The chain's CDR3 is CASSPVATGVNQPQHF. The CDR3 region has the DNA TGTGCCAGTAGCCCGGTGGCGACAGGGGTTAATCAGCCCCAGCATTTT.

V and J are TRBV5-1 and TRBJ1-1, with D perhaps matching TRBD1 (5 bases). There are 15 residues in the CDR3. Germline V gives CDR1 SGHRS, CDR2 YFSETQ. V dropped 0 bases and J dropped 1 base, with 10 bases sitting between them. Here the CDR3 DNA reads TGCGCCAGCAGCTTGGGTGCAGGGTCGAACACTGAAGCTTTCTTT. Residues: CASSLGAGSNTEAFF.

The chain recombines TRBV27 with TRBJ1-6, with TRBD1 matching over 7 bases. This CDR3 comprises 14 residues. The V gene's germline CDR1 is MNHEY and CDR2 SMNVEV (reference sequence). With V trimmed by 5 bases and J by 13 bases, 11 bases remained unmatched. For the CDR3, the DNA is TGTGCCAGCAGTCCACAGGGGCCGCCCAGGCCCCTCCACTTT. Encoded protein: CASSPQGPPRPLHF.

The sample holds one count of this clone. This chain uses TRBV19 with TRBJ2-1; 10 bases match TRBD2. In germline, CDR1 is LNHDA, CDR2 SQIVND (reference sequence). This CDR3 contains 16 residues. The V gene end was trimmed by 4 bases and the J gene end by 6 bases; junction bases not matched to a gene: 9. The CDR3 region is CASSTTLLAGTNEQFF. CDR3 nucleotides: TGTGCCAGTAGTACCACATTACTAGCGGGGACCAATGAGCAGTTCTTC.

The chain combines TRBV19 with TRBJ2-2; a possible D gene is TRBD2 (6 bases). The V gene's germline CDR1 is LNHDA and CDR2 SQIVND (reference sequence). Trimming pared 5 bases from V and 7 bases from J, leaving 14 bases between. The CDR3 is 14 residues long. The CDR3 here is CASSAWGGNGELFF. The CDR3 nucleotides read TGTGCCAGTAGTGCCTGGGGAGGCAACGGGGAGCTGTTTTTT.

J is TRBJ2-3 and V is TRBV25-1, with 7 bases fitting TRBD1. The V segment lost 8 bases and the J segment 6 bases; nucleotides outside the gene matches: 8. Germline CDR1 reads MGHDK; CDR2 reads SYGVNS. The CDR3 length is 13 residues. The CDR3, as DNA: TGTGCCAGCGGCAGACAGGGTAGGGATACGCAGTATTTT. Protein product: CASGRQGRDTQYF.

The chain combines TRBV25-1 with TRBJ1-3, with D tentatively TRBD1 (6 bases). Trimming took off 1 base at V and 0 bases at J, with 13 bases between the two ends. The length of the CDR3 is 17 residues. Germline V gene sequence: CDR1 MGHDK, CDR2 SYGVNS. The CDR3 nucleotides read TGTGCCAGCAGTGAATCAGGCAGGGGCGTCTCTGGAAACACCATATATTTT. This codes for CASSESGRGVSGNTIYF.

The V and J genes are TRBV7-2 and TRBJ2-3, with 9 bases aligning to TRBD2. Germline CDR1 and CDR2: SGHTA and FQGNSA. With 3 bases clipped from V and 5 bases from J, the junction kept 6 bases outside the gene matches. The CDR3 is 15 amino acids. CDR3 in DNA: TGTGCCAGCAGCTTCGGGCGGGGGGGAGGAGATACGCAGTATTTT. Translated: CASSFGRGGGDTQYF.

This clone showed up just once. The CDR3 bases are TGCAGTGCTAGACAAGAGGGCGAGCAGTACTTC. This sequence encodes CSARQEGEQYF. The genes are TRBV20-1 and TRBJ2-7; tentative D call: TRBD2 (5 bases). The CDR3 has 11 residues. CDR1 is DFQATT, CDR2 SNEGSKA, per germline (reference sequence). Trimming removed 2 bases from V and 6 bases from J, with 8 bases in between.

This chain links TRBV5-1 with TRBJ2-3; TRBD1 matches 9 bases. V lost 6 bases to trimming and J lost 2 bases; unmatched junction nucleotides: 19. CDR1 is SGHRS and CDR2 is YFSETQ in the germline V gene. The CDR3 length is 19 residues. The CDR3 here is CASILDANRGLRATDTQYF. The CDR3 bases are TGCGCCAGCATCTTAGACGCAAACAGGGGGCTGAGGGCCACAGATACGCAGTATTTT.

A word on this clone: At the DNA level, this CDR3 is encoded by other sequences in the same sample as well. The chain employs TRBV19 and TRBJ2-7; D perhaps matches TRBD1 (6 bases). The CDR3 is made up of 15 amino acids. Per the germline V gene, CDR1 is LNHDA and CDR2 is SQIVND (reference sequence). V gave up 4 bases and J gave up 2 bases, with 15 bases separating them. This CDR3 reads CASSTGTSAAYEQYF. The CDR3 DNA follows: TGTGCCAGTAGTACCGGGACATCAGCGGCCTACGAGCAGTACTTC.

V and J are TRBV15 and TRBJ2-7; TRBD2 aligns across 7 bases. V was clipped by 1 base and J by 6 bases; unmatched bases: 3. CDR3 length: 13 amino acids. CDR1 and CDR2 (germline): LNHNV, YYDKDF (reference sequence). DNA for the CDR3: TGTGCCACCAGCAGAGGCGGGGGTAGCGAGCAGTACTTC. The encoded protein is CATSRGGGSEQYF.

The CDR3: CASSPLRPSTIRNEQFF. For the CDR3, the DNA is TGTGCCAGCAGCCCCTTACGTCCTAGCACAATCCGCAATGAGCAGTTCTTC. The J gene is TRBJ2-1, the V gene TRBV11-2, with D perhaps TRBD2 (5 bases). CDR3 length: 17 residues. Germline CDR1 and CDR2: SGHAT and FQNNGV. Trimming took off 5 bases at V and 6 bases at J, with 23 bases between the two ends.

A few counts support this clone. The CDR3 ends on some other residue instead of the conserved phenylalanine or tryptophan, so this is likely a read error. The gene calls are TRBV29-1 and TRBJ1-1, with D tentatively TRBD1 (6 bases). Deletions cut 4 bases from V and 4 bases from J, with 16 bases between. Germline-derived CDR1 and CDR2 are SQVTM and ANQGSEA. The CDR3 consists of 14 residues. CDR3 nucleotide sequence: TGCAGCGTTGTACCGGGACAAGGGGCCACTGAAGCTTTCTTG. It encodes CSVVPGQGATEAFL.

The CDR3 protein is CASSLLPDRNTEAFF. CDR3 nucleotide sequence: TGCGCCAGCAGCTTGCTCCCGGACAGAAACACTGAAGCTTTCTTT. This chain uses TRBV5-1 with TRBJ1-1, with a tentative D call TRBD1 (6 bases). Germline assignment: CDR1 SGHRS and CDR2 YFSETQ. V shed 1 base and J shed 2 bases, with 12 bases lying between them. The CDR3 length is 15 residues.

The chain carries TRBV5-4 and TRBJ2-7, with D possibly TRBD1 on 6 matching bases. Germline values: CDR1 SGHNT, CDR2 YYREEE (reference sequence). Between the trimmed V and J ends, which lost 2 bases and 6 bases, there was a span of 12 bases. The CDR3 covers 13 residues. Here the CDR3 reads CASSLGAGVEQYF. CDR3 DNA sequence: TGTGCCAGCAGCTTAGGGGCAGGGGTCGAGCAGTACTTC.

The V and J genes are TRBV19 and TRBJ1-1; unclear D gene. The CDR3 totals 13 residues. V dropped 11 bases and J dropped 1 base, with 14 bases sitting between them. Germline V gene data show CDR1 as LNHDA and CDR2 as SQIVND (reference sequence). CDR3 protein: CAAQSGGNTEAFF. The CDR3 DNA reads TGTGCCGCCCAAAGCGGCGGGAACACTGAAGCTTTCTTT. The variable domain in full, completed from reference TRBV19 and TRBJ1-1, reads DGGITQSPKYLFRKEGQNVTLSCEQNLNHDAMYWYRQDPGQGLRLIYYSQIVNDFQKGDIAEGYSVSREKKESFPLTVTSAQKNPTAFYLCAAQSGGNTEAFFGQGTRLTVV.